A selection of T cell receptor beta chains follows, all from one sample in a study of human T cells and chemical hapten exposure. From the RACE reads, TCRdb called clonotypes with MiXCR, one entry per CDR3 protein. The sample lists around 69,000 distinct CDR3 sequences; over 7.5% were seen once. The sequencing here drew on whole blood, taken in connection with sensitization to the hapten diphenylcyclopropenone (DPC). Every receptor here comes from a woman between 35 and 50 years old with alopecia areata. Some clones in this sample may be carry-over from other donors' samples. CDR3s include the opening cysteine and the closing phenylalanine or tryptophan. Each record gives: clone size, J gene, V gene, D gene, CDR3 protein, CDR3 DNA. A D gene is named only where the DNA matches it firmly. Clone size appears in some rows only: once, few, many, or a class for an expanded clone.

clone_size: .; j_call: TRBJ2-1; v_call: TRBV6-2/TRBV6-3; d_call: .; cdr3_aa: CASRHGGGNNEQFF; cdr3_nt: TGTGCCAGCAGACACGGGGGTGGTAATAATGAGCAGTTCTTC
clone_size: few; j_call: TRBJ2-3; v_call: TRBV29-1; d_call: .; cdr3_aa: CSVDRDRTPPTQYF; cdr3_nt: TGCAGCGTCGACCGGGACCGCACGCCACCTACGCAGTATTTT
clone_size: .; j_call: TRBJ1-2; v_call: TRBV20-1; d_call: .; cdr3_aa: CSARDRLRANYGYTF; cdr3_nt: TGCAGTGCCAGAGACCGACTACGAGCTAACTATGGCTACACCTTC
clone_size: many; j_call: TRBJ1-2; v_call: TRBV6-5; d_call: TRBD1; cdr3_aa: CASSPRRGQGISGYTF; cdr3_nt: TGTGCCAGCAGTCCCCGACGGGGACAGGGAATTTCTGGCTACACCTTC
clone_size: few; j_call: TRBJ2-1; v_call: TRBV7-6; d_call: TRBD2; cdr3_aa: CASSLPAGGTNSYNEQFF; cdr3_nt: TGTGCCAGCAGCCTCCCGGCGGGGGGTACTAACTCCTACAATGAGCAGTTCTTC
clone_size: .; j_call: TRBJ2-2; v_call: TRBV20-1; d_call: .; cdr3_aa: CSAGIPNTGELFF; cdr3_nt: TGCAGTGCTGGGATACCGAACACCGGGGAGCTGTTTTTT
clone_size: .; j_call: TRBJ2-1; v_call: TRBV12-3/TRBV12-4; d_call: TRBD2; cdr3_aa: CANSLASGTSGANEQFF; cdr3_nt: TGTGCCAACAGTTTAGCCTCCGGGACTAGCGGGGCCAATGAGCAGTTCTTC
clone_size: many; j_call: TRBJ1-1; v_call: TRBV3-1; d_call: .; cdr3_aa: CASSQDPIYTEAFF; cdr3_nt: TGTGCCAGCAGCCAAGATCCCATCTACACTGAAGCTTTCTTT
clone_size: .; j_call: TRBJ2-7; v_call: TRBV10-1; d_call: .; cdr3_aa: CASSERTAAEQYF; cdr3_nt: TGCGCCAGCAGTGAGAGGACGGCAGCCGAGCAGTACTTC
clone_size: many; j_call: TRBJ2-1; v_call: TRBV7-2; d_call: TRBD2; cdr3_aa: CASSFGLAGGGYEQFF; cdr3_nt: TGTGCCAGCAGCTTCGGACTAGCGGGGGGCGGCTATGAGCAGTTCTTC
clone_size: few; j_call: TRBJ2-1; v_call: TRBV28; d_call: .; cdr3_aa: CASSLSVSSYNEQFF; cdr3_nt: TGTGCCAGCAGTTTATCTGTTAGTTCCTACAATGAGCAGTTCTTC
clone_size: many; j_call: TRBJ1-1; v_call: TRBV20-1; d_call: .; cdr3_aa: CSAPHDLRGGEAFF; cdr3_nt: TGCAGTGCCCCCCATGATCTACGCGGGGGTGAAGCTTTCTTT
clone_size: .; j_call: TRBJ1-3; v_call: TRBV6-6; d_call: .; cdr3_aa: CASSYVGGRGNTIYF; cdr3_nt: TGTGCCAGCAGTTACGTTGGGGGACGTGGAAACACCATATATTTT
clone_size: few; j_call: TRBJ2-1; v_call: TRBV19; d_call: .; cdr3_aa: CASSGRGLYNEQFF; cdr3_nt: TGTGCCAGTAGCGGCCGGGGCCTATACAATGAGCAGTTCTTC
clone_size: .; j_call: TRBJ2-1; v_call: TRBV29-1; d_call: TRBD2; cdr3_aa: CSVGSGGNEQFF; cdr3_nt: TGCAGCGTTGGTTCGGGGGGCAATGAGCAGTTCTTC
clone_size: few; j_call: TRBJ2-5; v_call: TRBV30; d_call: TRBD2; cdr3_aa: CAWSEGGVKETQYF; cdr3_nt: TGTGCCTGGAGTGAGGGAGGGGTGAAAGAGACCCAGTACTTC
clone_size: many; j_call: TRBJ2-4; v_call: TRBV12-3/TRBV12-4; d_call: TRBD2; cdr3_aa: CASSLPSGGVVYF; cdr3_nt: TGTGCCAGCAGTTTACCCAGCGGGGGGGTAGTGTACTTC
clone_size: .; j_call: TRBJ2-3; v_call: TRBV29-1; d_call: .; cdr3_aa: CSVWGGASDTQYF; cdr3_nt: TGCAGCGTTTGGGGGGGCGCGTCAGATACGCAGTATTTT
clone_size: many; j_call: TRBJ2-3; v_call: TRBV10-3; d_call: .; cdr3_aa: CAILDGGQGDTQYF; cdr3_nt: TGTGCCATTCTCGACGGGGGGCAGGGAGATACGCAGTATTTT
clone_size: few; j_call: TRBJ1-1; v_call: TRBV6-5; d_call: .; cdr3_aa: CASSYRVVSEAFF; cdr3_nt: TGTGCCAGCAGTTACAGGGTAGTTTCTGAAGCTTTCTTT
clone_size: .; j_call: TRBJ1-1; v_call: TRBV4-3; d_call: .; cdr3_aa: CASLPGLDRRTEAFF; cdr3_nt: TGCGCCAGCCTCCCTGGGTTGGATAGGCGCACTGAAGCTTTCTTT
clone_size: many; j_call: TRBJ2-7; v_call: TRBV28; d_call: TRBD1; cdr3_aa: CASSLPNPQGAPSYEQYF; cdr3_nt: TGTGCCAGCAGTTTACCCAACCCACAGGGGGCACCTAGCTACGAGCAGTACTTC
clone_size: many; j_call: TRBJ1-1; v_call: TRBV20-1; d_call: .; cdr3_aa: CSARVGDTEAFF; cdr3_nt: TGCAGTGCTAGAGTCGGGGACACTGAAGCTTTCTTT
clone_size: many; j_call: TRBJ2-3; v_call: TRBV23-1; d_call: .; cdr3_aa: CASSHGFSGTDTQYF; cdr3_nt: TGCGCCAGCAGTCATGGCTTCAGTGGCACAGATACGCAGTATTTT
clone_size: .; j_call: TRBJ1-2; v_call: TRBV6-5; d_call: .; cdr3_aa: CASSLDRLYNYGYTF; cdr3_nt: TGTGCCAGCAGTTTAGACAGGCTATATAACTATGGCTACACCTTC
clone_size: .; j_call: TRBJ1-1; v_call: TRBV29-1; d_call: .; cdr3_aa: CSARGRETEVFF; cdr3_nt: TGCAGCGCCAGGGGAAGAGAGACTGAAGTTTTCTTT
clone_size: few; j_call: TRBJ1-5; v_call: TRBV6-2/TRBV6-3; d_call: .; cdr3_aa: CASMWGGNQPQHF; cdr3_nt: TGTGCCAGCATGTGGGGGGGCAATCAGCCCCAGCATTTT
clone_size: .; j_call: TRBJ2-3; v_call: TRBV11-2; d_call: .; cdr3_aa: CASSLGHTDTQYF; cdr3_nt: TGTGCCAGCAGCTTGGGCCACACAGATACGCAGTATTTT
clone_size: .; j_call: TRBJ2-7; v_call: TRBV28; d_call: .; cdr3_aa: CASRRFYEQYF; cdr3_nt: TGTGCCAGTCGTCGGTTCTACGAGCAGTACTTC
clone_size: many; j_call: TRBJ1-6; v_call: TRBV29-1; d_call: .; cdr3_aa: CSVSVGGLNSPLHF; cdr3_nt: TGCAGCGTTTCGGTGGGGGGCCTTAATTCACCCCTCCACTTT
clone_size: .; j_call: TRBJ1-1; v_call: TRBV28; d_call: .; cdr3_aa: CASVAPMNTEAFF; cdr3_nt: TGTGCCAGCGTGGCCCCAATGAACACTGAAGCTTTCTTT
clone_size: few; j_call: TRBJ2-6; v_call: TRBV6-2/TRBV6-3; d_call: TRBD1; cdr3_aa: CASKATGGTGANVLTF; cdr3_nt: TGTGCCAGCAAGGCGACAGGGGGCACTGGGGCCAACGTCCTGACTTTC
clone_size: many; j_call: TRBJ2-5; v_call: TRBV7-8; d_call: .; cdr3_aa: CASSRQETQYF; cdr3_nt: TGTGCCAGCAGCCGACAAGAGACCCAGTACTTC
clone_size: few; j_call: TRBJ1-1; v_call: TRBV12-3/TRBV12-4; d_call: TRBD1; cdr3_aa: CASSLRGGGTEAFF; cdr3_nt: TGTGCCAGCAGTTTAAGAGGGGGCGGCACTGAAGCTTTCTTT
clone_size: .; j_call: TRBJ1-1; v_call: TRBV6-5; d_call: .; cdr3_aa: CASSYSEGGGTEAFF; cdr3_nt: TGTGCCAGCAGTTACTCAGAGGGAGGCGGCACTGAAGCTTTCTTT
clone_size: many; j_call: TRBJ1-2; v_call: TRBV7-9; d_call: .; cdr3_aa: CASSPEGVNYGYTF; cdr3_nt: TGTGCCAGCAGCCCTGAAGGGGTTAACTATGGCTACACCTTC
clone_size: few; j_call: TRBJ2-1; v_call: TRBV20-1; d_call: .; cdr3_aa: CSGIVSSYNEQFF; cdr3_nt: TGCAGTGGTATCGTGAGCTCCTACAATGAGCAGTTCTTC
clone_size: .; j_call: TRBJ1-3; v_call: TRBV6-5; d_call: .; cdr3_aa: CASTPKAFLSGNTIYF; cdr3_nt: TGTGCCAGCACTCCAAAGGCATTTCTCTCTGGAAACACCATATATTTT
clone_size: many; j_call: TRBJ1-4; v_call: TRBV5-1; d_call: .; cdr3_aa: CASSLGGAETNEKLFF; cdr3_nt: TGCGCCAGCAGCTTGGGCGGAGCGGAAACTAATGAAAAACTGTTTTTT
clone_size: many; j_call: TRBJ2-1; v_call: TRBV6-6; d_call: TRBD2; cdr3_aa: CASSPAAGGGYNEQFF; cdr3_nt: TGTGCCAGCAGCCCAGCAGCGGGGGGGGGCTACAATGAGCAGTTCTTC
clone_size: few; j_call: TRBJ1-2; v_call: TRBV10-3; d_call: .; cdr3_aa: CAISGDRKGYTF; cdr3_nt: TGTGCCATCAGTGGGGACCGGAAGGGCTACACCTTC
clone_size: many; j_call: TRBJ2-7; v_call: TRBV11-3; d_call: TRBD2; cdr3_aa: CASNLLAGVTYEQYF; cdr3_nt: TGTGCCAGCAACCTACTAGCGGGGGTTACCTACGAGCAGTACTTC
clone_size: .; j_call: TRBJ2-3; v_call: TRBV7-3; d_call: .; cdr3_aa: CASSLKGFPDTQYF; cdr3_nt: TGTGCCAGCAGCTTAAAAGGGTTCCCAGATACGCAGTATTTT
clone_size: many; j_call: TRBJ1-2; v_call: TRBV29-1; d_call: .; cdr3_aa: CSVERSGSGGYTF; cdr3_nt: TGCAGCGTTGAACGGTCCGGGAGTGGCGGCTACACCTTC
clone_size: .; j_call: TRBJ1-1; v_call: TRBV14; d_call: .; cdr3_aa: CASGQDPMALEAFF; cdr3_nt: TGTGCCAGCGGCCAAGACCCCATGGCCCTTGAAGCTTTCTTT
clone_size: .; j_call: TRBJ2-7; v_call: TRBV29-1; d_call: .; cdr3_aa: CSVHQGEQYF; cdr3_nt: TGCAGCGTTCATCAGGGGGAGCAGTACTTC